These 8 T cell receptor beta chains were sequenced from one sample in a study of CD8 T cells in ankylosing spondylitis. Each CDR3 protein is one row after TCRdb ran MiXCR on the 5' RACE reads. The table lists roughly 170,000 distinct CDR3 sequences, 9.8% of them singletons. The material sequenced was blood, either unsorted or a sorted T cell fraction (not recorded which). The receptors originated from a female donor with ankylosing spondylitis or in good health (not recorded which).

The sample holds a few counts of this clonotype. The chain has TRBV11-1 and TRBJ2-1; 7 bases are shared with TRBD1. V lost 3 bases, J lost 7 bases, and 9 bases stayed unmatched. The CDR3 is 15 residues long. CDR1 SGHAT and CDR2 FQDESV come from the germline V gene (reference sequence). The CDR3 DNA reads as TGTGCCAGCAGCTTGGGACAGTCCTTGGGGAATGAGCAGTTCTTC. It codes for CASSLGQSLGNEQFF.

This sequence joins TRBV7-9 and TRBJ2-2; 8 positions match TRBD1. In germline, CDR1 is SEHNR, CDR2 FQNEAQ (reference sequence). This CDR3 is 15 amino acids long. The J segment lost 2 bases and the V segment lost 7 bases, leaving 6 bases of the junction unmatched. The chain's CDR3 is CASNPPGGNTGELFF. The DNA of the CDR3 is TGTGCCAGCAACCCCCCAGGGGGCAACACCGGGGAGCTGTTTTTT. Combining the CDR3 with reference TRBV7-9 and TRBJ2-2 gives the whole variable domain DTGVSQNPRHKITKRGQNVTFRCDPISEHNRLYWYRQTLGQGPEFLTYFQNEAQLEKSRLLSDRFSAERPKGSFSTLEIQRTEQGDSAMYLCASNPPGGNTGELFFGEGSRLTVL.

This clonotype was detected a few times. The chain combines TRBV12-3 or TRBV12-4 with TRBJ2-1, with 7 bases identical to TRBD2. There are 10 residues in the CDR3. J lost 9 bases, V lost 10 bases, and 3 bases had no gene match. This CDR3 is CATAGVEQFF. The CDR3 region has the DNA TGTGCCACCGCGGGAGTTGAGCAGTTCTTC.

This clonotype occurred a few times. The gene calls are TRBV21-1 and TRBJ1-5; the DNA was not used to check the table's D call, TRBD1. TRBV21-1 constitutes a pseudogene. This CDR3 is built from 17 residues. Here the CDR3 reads CASSAAGQGRGNQPQHF. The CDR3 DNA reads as TGTGCCAGCAGCGCAGCGGGACAGGGGAGGGGGAATCAGCCCCAGCATTTT.

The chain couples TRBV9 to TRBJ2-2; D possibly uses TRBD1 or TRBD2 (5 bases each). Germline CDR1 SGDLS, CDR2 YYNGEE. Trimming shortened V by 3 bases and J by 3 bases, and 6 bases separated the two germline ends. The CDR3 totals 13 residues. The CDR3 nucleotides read TGTGCCAGCAGCGGGGACCACACCGGGGAGCTGTTTTTT. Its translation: CASSGDHTGELFF.

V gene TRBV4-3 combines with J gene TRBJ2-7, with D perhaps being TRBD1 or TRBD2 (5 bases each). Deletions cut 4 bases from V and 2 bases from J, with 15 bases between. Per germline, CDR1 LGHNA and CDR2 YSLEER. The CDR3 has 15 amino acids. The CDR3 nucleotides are TGCGCCAGCAGCCCCGCTGACGGGACGGCCTACGAGCAGTACTTC. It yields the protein CASSPADGTAYEQYF.

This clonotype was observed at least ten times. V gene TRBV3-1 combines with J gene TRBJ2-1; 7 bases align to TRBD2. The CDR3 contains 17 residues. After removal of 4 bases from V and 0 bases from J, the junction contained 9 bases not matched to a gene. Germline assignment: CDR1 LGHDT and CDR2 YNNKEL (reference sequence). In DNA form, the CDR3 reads TGTGCCAGCAGCCCGGAGGGACTATCGAGCTCCTACAATGAGCAGTTCTTC. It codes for CASSPEGLSSSYNEQFF.

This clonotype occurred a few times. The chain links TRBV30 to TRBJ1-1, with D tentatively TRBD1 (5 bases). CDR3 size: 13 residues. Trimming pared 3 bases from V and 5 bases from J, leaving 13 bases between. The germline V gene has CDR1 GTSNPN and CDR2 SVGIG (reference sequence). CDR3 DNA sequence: TGTGCCTGGAGCAGGGTTACGCAAACTGAAGCTTTCTTT. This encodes CAWSRVTQTEAFF.